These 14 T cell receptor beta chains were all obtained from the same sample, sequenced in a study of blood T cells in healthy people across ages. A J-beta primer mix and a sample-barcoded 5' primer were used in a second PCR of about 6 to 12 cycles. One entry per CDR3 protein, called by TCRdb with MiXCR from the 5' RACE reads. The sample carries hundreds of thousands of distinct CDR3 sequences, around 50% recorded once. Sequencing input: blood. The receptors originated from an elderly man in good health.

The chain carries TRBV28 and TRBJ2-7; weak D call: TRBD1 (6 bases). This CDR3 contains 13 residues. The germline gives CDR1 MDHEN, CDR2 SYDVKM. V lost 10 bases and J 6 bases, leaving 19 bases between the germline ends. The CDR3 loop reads CATLSRGFREQYF. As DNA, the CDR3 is TGTGCCACCTTGTCCAGGGGTTTCCGCGAGCAGTACTTC.

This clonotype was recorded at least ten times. The CDR3 loop reads CASSYSNRGSYGYTF. The CDR3, as DNA: TGTGCCAGCAGTTACTCGAACAGGGGAAGCTATGGCTACACCTTC. The rearrangement links TRBV6-6 to TRBJ1-2, with 7 bases lining up with TRBD1. V was clipped by 0 bases and J by 4 bases; unmatched bases: 5. The germline V gene encodes CDR1 MNHNY and CDR2 SVGAGI (reference sequence). The CDR3 has 15 amino acids.

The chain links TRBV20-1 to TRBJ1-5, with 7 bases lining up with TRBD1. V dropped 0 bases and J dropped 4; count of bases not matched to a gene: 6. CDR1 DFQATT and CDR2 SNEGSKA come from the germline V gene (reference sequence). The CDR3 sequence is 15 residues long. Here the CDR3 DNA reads TGCAGTGCTAGAGAAAAGACAGGGTTGAATCAGCCCCAGCATTTT. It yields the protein CSAREKTGLNQPQHF.

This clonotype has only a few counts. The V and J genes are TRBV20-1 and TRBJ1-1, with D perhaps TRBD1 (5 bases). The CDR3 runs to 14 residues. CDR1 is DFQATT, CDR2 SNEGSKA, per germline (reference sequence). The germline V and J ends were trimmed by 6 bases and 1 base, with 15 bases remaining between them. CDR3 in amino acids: CSATLGVSNTEAFF. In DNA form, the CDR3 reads TGCAGTGCCACCCTGGGGGTCTCGAACACTGAAGCTTTCTTT.

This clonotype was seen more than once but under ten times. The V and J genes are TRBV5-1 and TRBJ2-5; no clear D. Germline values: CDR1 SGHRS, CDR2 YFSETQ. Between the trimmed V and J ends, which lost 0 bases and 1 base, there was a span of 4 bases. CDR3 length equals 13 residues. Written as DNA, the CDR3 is TGCGCCAGCAGCTTGGCCCTCCAAGAGACCCAGTACTTC. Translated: CASSLALQETQYF.

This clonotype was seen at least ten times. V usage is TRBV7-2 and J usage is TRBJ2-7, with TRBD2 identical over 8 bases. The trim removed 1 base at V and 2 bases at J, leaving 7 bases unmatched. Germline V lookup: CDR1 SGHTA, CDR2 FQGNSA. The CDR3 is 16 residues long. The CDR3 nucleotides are TGTGCCAGCAGCTTAGTGGTTCAGCGGGGGACCTACGAGCAGTACTTC. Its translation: CASSLVVQRGTYEQYF.

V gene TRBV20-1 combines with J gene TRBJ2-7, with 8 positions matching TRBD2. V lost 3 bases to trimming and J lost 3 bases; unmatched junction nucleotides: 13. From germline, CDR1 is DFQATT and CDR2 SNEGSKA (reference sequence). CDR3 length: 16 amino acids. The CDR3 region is CSASPLGLAGDYEQYF. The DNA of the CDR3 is TGCAGTGCTAGCCCTCTCGGGCTAGCGGGTGACTACGAGCAGTACTTC.

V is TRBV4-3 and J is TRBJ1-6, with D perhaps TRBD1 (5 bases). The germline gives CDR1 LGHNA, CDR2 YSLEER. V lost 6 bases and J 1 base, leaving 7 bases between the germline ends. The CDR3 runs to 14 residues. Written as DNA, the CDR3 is TGCGCCAGCAGGGACACATCCTATAATTCACCCCTCCACTTT. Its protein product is CASRDTSYNSPLHF.

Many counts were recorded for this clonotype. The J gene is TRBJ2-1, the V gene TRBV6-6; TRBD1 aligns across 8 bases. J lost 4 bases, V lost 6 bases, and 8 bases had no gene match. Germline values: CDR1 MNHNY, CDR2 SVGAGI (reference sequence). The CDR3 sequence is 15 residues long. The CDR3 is CASRTGTGQYNEQFF. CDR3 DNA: TGTGCCAGCAGGACCGGGACAGGCCAATACAATGAGCAGTTCTTC.

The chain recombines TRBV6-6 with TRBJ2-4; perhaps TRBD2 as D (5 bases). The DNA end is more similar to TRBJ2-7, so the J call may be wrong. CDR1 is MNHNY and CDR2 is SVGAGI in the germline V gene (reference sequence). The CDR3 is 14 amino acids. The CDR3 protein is CASSSGLSIYEQYF. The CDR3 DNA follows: TGTGCCAGCAGCTCAGGACTCTCCATCTACGAGCAGTACTTC.

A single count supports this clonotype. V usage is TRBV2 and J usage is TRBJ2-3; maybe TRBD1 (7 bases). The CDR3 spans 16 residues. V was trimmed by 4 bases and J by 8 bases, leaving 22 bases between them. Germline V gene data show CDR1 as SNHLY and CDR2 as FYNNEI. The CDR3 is CASSGSEGKGAATQYF. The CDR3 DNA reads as TGTGCCAGCAGTGGGTCGGAGGGGAAGGGGGCTGCTACGCAGTATTTT.

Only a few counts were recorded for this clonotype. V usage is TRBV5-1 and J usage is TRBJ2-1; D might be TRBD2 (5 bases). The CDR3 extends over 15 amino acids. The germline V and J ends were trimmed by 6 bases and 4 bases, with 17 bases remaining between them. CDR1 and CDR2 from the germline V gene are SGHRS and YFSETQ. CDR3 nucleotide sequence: TGCGCCAGCACGTTGGCTAGCCTGACATACAATGAGCAGTTCTTC. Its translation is CASTLASLTYNEQFF. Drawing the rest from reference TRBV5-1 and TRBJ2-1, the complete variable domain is KAGVTQTPRYLIKTRGQQVTLSCSPISGHRSVSWYQQTPGQGLQFLFEYFSETQRNKGNFPGRFSGRQFSNSRSEMNVSTLELGDSALYLCASTLASLTYNEQFFGPGTRLTVL.

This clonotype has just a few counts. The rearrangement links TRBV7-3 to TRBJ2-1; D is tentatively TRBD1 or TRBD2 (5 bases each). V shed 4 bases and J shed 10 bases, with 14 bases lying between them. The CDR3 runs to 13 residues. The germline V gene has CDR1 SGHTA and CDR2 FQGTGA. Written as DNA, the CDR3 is TGTGCCAGCAGCTCCACTAGGGGTGCCGAGCAGTTCTTC. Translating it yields CASSSTRGAEQFF.

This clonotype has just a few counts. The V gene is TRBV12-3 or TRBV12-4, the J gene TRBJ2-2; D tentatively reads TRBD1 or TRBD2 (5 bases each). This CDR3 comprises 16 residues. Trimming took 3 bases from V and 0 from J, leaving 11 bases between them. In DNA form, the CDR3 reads TGTGCCAGCAGTTTCCGGGACCCACCGAACACCGGGGAGCTGTTTTTT. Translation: CASSFRDPPNTGELFF.